The 4 T cell receptor beta chains below were found in one sample sequenced in a study of CXCR3-negative and CXCR3-positive naive CD8 T cells. Study-wide results and caveats: TRB CDR3s of CXCR3-positive naive cells were more hydrophobic than those of CXCR3-negative naive cells.

No antigens are known for them. The method, 5' RACE with UMI labels, was used to prepare the TRB cDNA libraries. TCRdb reprocessed the 5' RACE reads, keeping one entry per CDR3 protein, no DNA. The sample has about 150,000 distinct CDR3 sequences. Specimen: naive CXCR3+ CD8+ T cells from blood. The subset denotes: CD45RO-CCR7+CD27+CD95- naive CD8+ T cells expressing CXCR3 (TNR3+). The receptors originated from a human donor in good health. Some clones in this sample may be carry-over from other donors' samples.

The genes are TRBV29-1 and TRBJ2-7. The CDR3 contains 13 residues. Germline CDR1 SQVTM, CDR2 ANQGSEA. The CDR3 sequence is CSVETDSTYEQYF.

The genes are TRBV7-6 and TRBJ2-5. Germline V gene sequence: CDR1 SGHVS, CDR2 FNYEAQ. The CDR3 extends over 14 amino acids. The CDR3 loop reads CASSLYAEQETQYF.

The chain has TRBV28 and TRBJ2-1. The CDR3 has 15 residues. CDR1 and CDR2 from the germline V gene are MDHEN and SYDVKM. This chain's CDR3 is CASSRSRSSYNEQFF.

V is TRBV15 and J is TRBJ2-3; absent DNA, TCRdb's TRBD1 call cannot be checked. The germline V gene encodes CDR1 LNHNV and CDR2 YYDKDF (reference sequence). The CDR3 extends over 15 amino acids. CDR3 amino acids: CATSSARGSTDTQYF.